A single sample gave rise to the 29 T cell receptor beta chains below, sequenced in a study of regulatory T cells in long-lasting Graves disease. Building of the TCR beta libraries involved iRepertoire HTBI primers and Arm-PCR of CDR3 regions. TCRdb recomputed calls from the multiplex PCR reads with MiXCR, one row per CDR3 protein. The table shows 530,000 or so distinct CDR3 sequences, with approximately 15% occurring only once. The time point here: newly diagnosed GD, antithyroid drugs for less than 3 months. PBMC RNA was the source of the TCR library. The data also belong to a second study, concerning T cells in Graves' hyperthyroidism and ophthalmopathy.

The sequencing used peripheral blood mononuclear cells (PBMCs), collected at new diagnosis, from a patient treated with antithyroid drugs. The receptors come from a man in his thirties or forties with Graves disease.

Ten or more counts support this clonotype. The chain is built from TRBV12-3 or TRBV12-4 and TRBJ2-7; 9 positions match TRBD1. The CDR3 runs to 14 residues. V was pared by 5 bases and J by 4 bases, with 6 bases of the junction left unmatched. The CDR3 DNA sequence: TGTGCCAGCAGTGGGACAGGGTTGGTATACGAGCAGTACTTC. Amino acid sequence: CASSGTGLVYEQYF.

The table lists this clonotype with a few counts. The gene calls are TRBV30 and TRBJ2-1, with 10 bases aligning to TRBD2. Germline V gene data show CDR1 as GTSNPN and CDR2 as SVGIG (reference sequence). The CDR3 covers 13 residues. The V gene end was trimmed by 0 bases and the J gene end by 10 bases; junction bases not matched to a gene: 3. The CDR3 sequence: CAWSVLAGEEQFF. The CDR3 coding sequence is TGTGCCTGGAGTGTTCTAGCGGGAGAGGAGCAGTTCTTC. The full variable domain, with the rest looked up from reference TRBV30 and TRBJ2-1, is SQTIHQWPATLVQPVGSPLSLECTVEGTSNPNLYWYRQAAGRGLQLLFYSVGIGQISSEVPQNLSASRPQDRQFILSSKKLLLSDSGFYLCAWSVLAGEEQFFGPGTRLTVL.

This clonotype appeared many times. This chain connects TRBV20-1 to TRBJ2-1, with 11 bases identical to TRBD2. Germline CDR1 reads DFQATT; CDR2 reads SNEGSKA (reference sequence). There are 14 residues in the CDR3. With V trimmed by 6 bases and J by 6 bases, 7 bases remained unmatched. DNA for the CDR3: TGCAGTGCAACCGGGACTAGCGGTTTCAATGAGCAGTTCTTC. Its translation is CSATGTSGFNEQFF.

This clonotype was seen at least ten times. The V gene is TRBV6-1, the J gene TRBJ1-1, with TRBD1 matching over 7 bases. Per the germline V gene, CDR1 is MNHNS and CDR2 is SASEGT. This CDR3 spans 17 amino acids. V lost 8 bases, J lost 2 bases, and 17 bases stayed unmatched. The CDR3 loop is CASCRYRGVGGNTEAFF. The CDR3 bases are TGTGCCAGCTGCCGATACAGGGGTGTGGGAGGAAACACTGAAGCTTTCTTT.

The rearrangement links TRBV5-1 to TRBJ2-7; 11 bases map to TRBD1. Germline V gene data show CDR1 as SGHRS and CDR2 as YFSETQ. Trimming took 3 bases from V and 3 from J; bases not matched to a gene: 8. The length of the CDR3 is 16 residues. This chain's CDR3 is CASSSVSGTGGYEQYF. CDR3 nucleotide sequence: TGCGCCAGCAGCTCTGTTTCCGGGACAGGGGGCTACGAGCAGTACTTC.

There are a few counts of this clonotype. The rearrangement links TRBV6-1 to TRBJ2-3; the D is unclear. The germline V and J ends were trimmed by 0 bases and 7 bases, with 11 bases remaining between them. This CDR3 has 14 residues. Germline V gives CDR1 MNHNS, CDR2 SASEGT. The CDR3 coding sequence is TGTGCCAGCAGTGAAGCGGTGGCCCAAAATACGCAGTATTTT. It specifies CASSEAVAQNTQYF.

The chain has TRBV18 and TRBJ1-1, with 8 bases that match TRBD1. The J segment lost 4 bases and the V segment lost 6 bases, leaving 10 bases of the junction unmatched. The CDR3 is 15 residues long. CDR1 is KGHSH, CDR2 LQKENI, per germline. This CDR3 is CASSPDTGGSTEAFF. The CDR3 DNA is TGTGCCAGCTCCCCTGATACAGGGGGGAGCACTGAAGCTTTCTTT.

This chain connects TRBV29-1 to TRBJ2-1; 9 bases map to TRBD1. The CDR3 contains 12 residues. Trimming removed 7 bases from V and 9 bases from J; junction bases left unmatched: 7. Germline values: CDR1 SQVTM, CDR2 ANQGSEA. The chain's CDR3 is CSDLTGGFEQFF. The CDR3 bases are TGCAGCGATCTGACAGGGGGTTTTGAGCAGTTCTTC.

The chain links TRBV7-8 to TRBJ2-5; D remains ambiguous. The CDR3 consists of 14 residues. V was cut by 5 bases and J by 2 bases, with 12 bases left in between. The germline CDR1 and CDR2 sequences are SGHVS and FQNEAQ. The CDR3 sequence: CASSNLLGQETQYF. CDR3 bases: TGTGCCAGCAGCAATTTACTCGGTCAAGAGACCCAGTACTTC.

This clonotype was detected ten times or more. This chain connects TRBV20-1 to TRBJ1-5; 10 nucleotides line up with TRBD1. The CDR3 runs 15 residues. From germline, CDR1 is DFQATT and CDR2 SNEGSKA (reference sequence). V gave up 3 bases and J gave up 1 base; unmatched junction bases: 3. The CDR3 DNA reads TGCAGTGCTAGCCGGACAGGGGGAAGCAATCAGCCCCAGCATTTT. Encoded protein: CSASRTGGSNQPQHF.

CDR3 DNA sequence: TGTGCCAGCAGCCAAGAGGGGGGACGGTGGACCTCCTACGAGCAGTACTTC. Protein: CASSQEGGRWTSYEQYF. The V call is TRBV4-2, the J call TRBJ2-7, with a weak D call TRBD2 (6 bases). CDR3 length: 17 amino acids. Germline V gives CDR1 LGHNA, CDR2 YNFKEQ. Trimming left V 0 bases short and J 0 bases short, with 15 bases between.

This clonotype was seen more than once but under ten times. The V call is TRBV19, the J call TRBJ2-1, with 16 bases aligning to TRBD2. The CDR3 spans 19 residues. Germline CDR1 reads LNHDA; CDR2 reads SQIVND (reference sequence). Trimming took 4 bases from V and 0 from J; bases not matched to a gene: 6. The CDR3 nucleotides are TGTGCCAGTAGTACCTCGGGACTAGCGGGAGGGCTCTCCTACAATGAGCAGTTCTTC. Protein product: CASSTSGLAGGLSYNEQFF.

This clonotype was observed many times. V usage is TRBV20-1 and J usage is TRBJ2-7; D remains ambiguous. V shed 6 bases and J shed 7 bases, with 25 bases lying between them. The CDR3 runs 15 residues. From germline, CDR1 is DFQATT and CDR2 SNEGSKA (reference sequence). The CDR3 here is CSAGRVAAALSEQYF. CDR3 in DNA: TGCAGTGCCGGTAGGGTGGCCGCCGCATTGAGTGAGCAGTACTTC.

Ten or more counts support this clonotype. V is TRBV20-1 and J is TRBJ1-1; a weak D match, TRBD1 (6 bases). V was clipped by 5 bases and J by 5 bases, with 18 bases between them. Germline V CDR1 and CDR2: DFQATT, SNEGSKA (reference sequence). The CDR3 is made up of 14 amino acids. The CDR3 nucleotides are TGCAGTGCTTTCACAGGGAGTCGAGGGACTGAAGCTTTCTTT. Encoded protein: CSAFTGSRGTEAFF.

This clonotype was seen at least ten times. The chain combines TRBV5-5 with TRBJ2-7, with 8 bases identical to TRBD1. This CDR3 has 16 amino acids. After removal of 4 bases from V and 2 bases from J, the junction contained 11 bases not matched to a gene. In germline, CDR1 is SGHKS, CDR2 YYEKEE (reference sequence). The CDR3 DNA follows: TGTGCCAGCAGCCCGTTTACGGGACAGGCAGCCTACGAGCAGTACTTC. Its protein product is CASSPFTGQAAYEQYF.

This clonotype was found many times. This sequence joins TRBV2 and TRBJ2-1, with D unresolved. This CDR3 has 14 amino acids. Trimming shortened V by 11 bases and J by 0 bases, and 14 bases separated the two germline ends. Germline V gene sequence: CDR1 SNHLY, CDR2 FYNNEI. In DNA, the CDR3 is TGTGCCGTACGTGGCACGAGCTCCTACAATGAGCAGTTCTTC. Residues: CAVRGTSSYNEQFF.

This clonotype was found many times. This sequence joins TRBV28 and TRBJ1-4; D uncertain. Looked up from germline, CDR1 is MDHEN and CDR2 is SYDVKM. V shed 6 bases and J shed 10 bases, with 9 bases lying between them. The CDR3 is made up of 11 amino acids. Written as DNA, the CDR3 is TGTGCCAGCAGCCCGGAGGGAAAACTGTTTTTT. Protein: CASSPEGKLFF. Variable domain in full (rest from reference TRBV28 and TRBJ1-4): DVKVTQSSRYLVKRTGEKVFLECVQDMDHENMFWYRQDPGLGLRLIYFSYDVKMKEKGDIPEGYSVSREKKERFSLILESASTNQTSMYLCASSPEGKLFFGSGTQLSVL.

In its sample, this clonotype was seen many times. V gene TRBV5-1 combines with J gene TRBJ2-3; 16 bases line up with TRBD2. The CDR3 has 17 amino acids. Germline V gene lookup returns CDR1 SGHRS and CDR2 YFSETQ. V shed 4 bases, J shed 2 bases, and the junction held 4 bases outside the gene matches. This chain's CDR3 is CASSPGTSGRATDTQYF. CDR3 nucleotide sequence: TGCGCCAGCAGCCCCGGGACTAGCGGGAGGGCCACAGATACGCAGTATTTT. The whole variable domain, filled in from reference TRBV5-1 and TRBJ2-3, reads KAGVTQTPRYLIKTRGQQVTLSCSPISGHRSVSWYQQTPGQGLQFLFEYFSETQRNKGNFPGRFSGRQFSNSRSEMNVSTLELGDSALYLCASSPGTSGRATDTQYFGPGTRLTVL.

This chain links TRBV20-1 with TRBJ1-1; D might be TRBD1 (6 bases). Germline CDR1 reads DFQATT; CDR2 reads SNEGSKA (reference sequence). The length of the CDR3 is 13 residues. V was cut by 0 bases and J by 8 bases, with 13 bases left in between. The CDR3 protein is CSARESGAMEAFF. The CDR3 bases are TGCAGTGCTAGAGAGTCGGGGGCCATGGAAGCTTTCTTT.

This clonotype was picked up a small number of times. V and J are TRBV20-1 and TRBJ2-7; TRBD1 is a possible D gene (6 bases). The V end was cut by 5 bases, the J end by 0 bases, with 14 bases between. The CDR3 extends over 14 amino acids. Germline CDR1 is DFQATT and CDR2 is SNEGSKA (reference sequence). The CDR3 spells CSASRQASSYEQYF. CDR3 sequence (DNA): TGCAGTGCTTCCCGACAGGCGAGCTCCTACGAGCAGTACTTC.

This clonotype was recorded many times. The chain has TRBV7-9 and TRBJ1-1, with D unresolved. Germline V gene data show CDR1 as SEHNR and CDR2 as FQNEAQ (reference sequence). Between the trimmed V and J ends, which lost 1 base and 4 bases, there was a span of 13 bases. The CDR3 covers 15 residues. In nucleotides, the CDR3 is TGTGCCAGCAGCTTAGACGGGAGGGTTAGCACTGAAGCTTTCTTT. This encodes CASSLDGRVSTEAFF.

This clonotype was seen at least ten times. The chain couples TRBV12-3 or TRBV12-4 to TRBJ1-5, with a weak D call TRBD1 (6 bases). The CDR3 is made up of 15 amino acids. Between the trimmed V and J ends, which lost 3 bases and 4 bases, there was a span of 13 bases. CDR3 nucleotides: TGTGCCAGCAGTTTTCTCAGGGGAGGAAATCAGCCCCAGCATTTT. This translates into CASSFLRGGNQPQHF.

This clonotype was seen at least ten times. This rearrangement joins TRBV7-6 to TRBJ2-7; 9 nucleotides align to TRBD2. The CDR3 length is 15 residues. J gave up 2 bases and V 4 bases, and 6 bases lay outside the gene matches. CDR1 is SGHVS and CDR2 is FNYEAQ in the germline V gene. CDR3 region: CASSSSPSGAYEQYF. The CDR3 DNA sequence: TGTGCCAGCAGCTCGTCACCTAGCGGGGCCTACGAGCAGTACTTC.

A few counts support this clonotype. The chain links TRBV6-1 to TRBJ2-7; 10 bases are a match to TRBD1. Germline CDR1 reads MNHNS; CDR2 reads SASEGT. V lost 7 bases to trimming and J lost 2 bases; unmatched junction nucleotides: 8. The CDR3 totals 15 residues. CDR3 sequence: CASKREGTGAYEQYF. The DNA of the CDR3 is TGTGCCAGCAAGAGAGAGGGGACAGGGGCCTACGAGCAGTACTTC.

This clonotype showed up many times. The V gene is TRBV20-1, the J gene TRBJ2-5; D gene uncertain. Per the germline V gene, CDR1 is DFQATT and CDR2 is SNEGSKA (reference sequence). Trimming left V 0 bases short and J 5 bases short, with 13 bases between. The CDR3 has 14 residues. CDR3 protein: CSARESRVWETQYF. The CDR3 DNA reads as TGCAGTGCTAGAGAGTCTAGGGTATGGGAGACCCAGTACTTC.

This clonotype was recorded at least ten times. J is TRBJ1-2 and V is TRBV10-3; D call uncertain. The CDR3 length is 11 residues. CDR1 is ENHRY and CDR2 is SYGVKD in the germline V gene. Trimming pared 5 bases from V and 7 bases from J, leaving 8 bases between. The CDR3 coding sequence is TGTGCCATCAGTAGGGAGGGTGGCTACACCTTC. This encodes CAISREGGYTF.

This clonotype was counted many times. The V and J genes are TRBV7-2 and TRBJ2-1; D gene ambiguous. This CDR3 contains 11 residues. Trimming stripped 2 bases from V and 10 bases from J, with 6 bases between. Germline CDR1 reads SGHTA; CDR2 reads FQGNSA. The CDR3 region is CASSLSWEQFF. In DNA, the CDR3 is TGTGCCAGCAGCTTAAGTTGGGAGCAGTTCTTC.

V gene TRBV29-1 combines with J gene TRBJ1-5; 8 bases are a match to TRBD1. V dropped 5 bases and J dropped 6; count of bases not matched to a gene: 6. The CDR3 runs to 13 residues. CDR1 and CDR2 (germline): SQVTM, ANQGSEA. The CDR3 DNA follows: TGCAGCGTTCCCGGACAGGGTAGTCAGCCCCAGCATTTT. Protein: CSVPGQGSQPQHF.

This clonotype was detected a few times. The V gene is TRBV5-5, the J gene TRBJ1-5; D remains unclear. The germline V and J ends were trimmed by 2 bases and 3 bases, with 9 bases remaining between them. The CDR3 totals 14 residues. Germline CDR1 reads SGHKS; CDR2 reads YYEKEE (reference sequence). The CDR3, as DNA: TGTGCCAGCAGCTTATCCGGGGTCAATCAGCCCCAGCATTTT. It yields the protein CASSLSGVNQPQHF.